This T cell receptor beta chain stems from a study of T-cell memory formation after mild COVID-19 (dated by TCRdb to 2020 to 2022). Turning to the overall study: Most TCR sequence clusters were specific to one of the two donors. In two donors, T-cell clones that expanded and contracted after mild COVID-19 were followed by sequencing TCRalpha and TCRbeta repertoires longitudinally. The cohort comprised two young, previously healthy adult volunteers, one female and one male.

This clonotype was seen many times. Its antigen is unknown. No much larger clone exists at a distance of one base, and base qualities are not known. Per the germline V gene, SGHRS is the CDR1 and YFSETQ is the CDR2. Counted from cysteine to phenylalanine, this CDR3 has 14 amino acids. The retained sequence is limited to the CDR3, 42 bases, with the frame set at the first base. Clipping removes 5 bases from V and 5 bases from J, with 7 as the unmatched junction base count. The research as a whole found: Only two mild cases were covered by the study, and larger cohorts that include severe cases with pre-infection samples were considered necessary. Contracting CD4+ clones were located mainly in the CM and EM memory subsets, whereas CD8+ clones were found to be enriched in EMRA. Balanced CD4/CD8 phenotypes were observed for clones contracting from day 15 to 85, whereas a bias towards CD4+ was observed for a second wave of clones expanding from day 15 to 37. The second-wave clones that peaked on day 37 were not confirmed to be SARS-CoV-2 specific. Some responding clones were found in pre-infection memory, which suggests that pre-existing cross-reactive memory T cells took part in the SARS-CoV-2 response.

PBMCs were isolated by Ficoll-Paque density gradient centrifugation. Sequencing took place on an Illumina NovaSeq 6000. cDNA libraries for TCRalpha and TCRbeta were prepared by 5'RACE using constant-segment primers, with sample barcodes and unique molecular identifiers added. Trizol reagent was used to extract RNA from every sample. Libraries were amplified in two PCR steps, with a second sample barcode and Illumina TruSeq adapters added in the second step. Libraries were sequenced on an Illumina NovaSeq with 2 x 150 bp paired-end reads. The paper's processing steps were these. With migec v1.2.7, reads were demultiplexed and then collapsed into UMI-guided consensus sequences. Using mixcr v2.1.11, UMI consensuses were aligned to TRA and TRB V and J templates and then assembled into clonotypes. Expanded or contracted clonotypes were those called significant by both edgeR and NoisET, with noise models trained on biological replicates. For edgeR calls, the thresholds were a false discovery rate-adjusted p below 0.01 and a log2 fold-change of 1. As an exploratory analysis of dynamics, max-normalized trajectories of the 1000 most abundant clonotypes were examined by PCA with hierarchical clustering. Separately sequenced CD4+ and CD8+ repertoires were used to assign the CD4 or CD8 phenotype of responding clones. TCRdb reprocessed the public reads (quality trimming at Q25 with fastp, clone calling with MiXCR) and kept in-frame beta chains. Rows are unified per CDR3 protein, each entry keeping the most common DNA and genes. The V and J calls shown here were made by TCRdb, not taken from the authors' results. The sample table contains under 40,000 distinct CDR3 sequences; only one count was recorded for about 6% of them. The ten largest account for 0.65% to 0.9% of the sample.

The sequence is built from TRBV5-1 and TRBJ2-5; TRBD1 aligns with 9 central bases. The material sequenced was PBMCs or a T cell subset sorted from them (not recorded which). The TCR was taken from an adult who had mild COVID-19 (a few samples of this study predate the infection). The sample titles of this study are shuffled in the database, so cell type and time point are left out. The CDR3 region reads CASRSGTGSETQYF. In nucleotide form, the sequence is TGCGCCAGCAGATCCGGGACAGGGTCCGAGACCCAGTACTTC.